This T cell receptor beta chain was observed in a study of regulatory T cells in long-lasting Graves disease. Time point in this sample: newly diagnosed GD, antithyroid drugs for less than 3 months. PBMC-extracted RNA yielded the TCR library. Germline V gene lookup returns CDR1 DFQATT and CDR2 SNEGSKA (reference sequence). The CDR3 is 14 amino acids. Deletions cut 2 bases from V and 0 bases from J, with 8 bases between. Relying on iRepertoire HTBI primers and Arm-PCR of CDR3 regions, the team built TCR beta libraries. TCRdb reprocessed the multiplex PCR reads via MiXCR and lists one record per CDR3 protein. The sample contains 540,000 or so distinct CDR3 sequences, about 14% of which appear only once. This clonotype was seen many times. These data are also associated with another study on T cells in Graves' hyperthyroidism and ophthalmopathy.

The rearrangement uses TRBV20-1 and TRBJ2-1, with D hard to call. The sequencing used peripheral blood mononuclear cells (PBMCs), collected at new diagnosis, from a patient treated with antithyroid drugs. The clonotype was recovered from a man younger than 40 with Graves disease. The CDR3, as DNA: TGCAGTGCTAGACCCGGGCGCTCCTACAATGAGCAGTTCTTC. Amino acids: CSARPGRSYNEQFF.